The 29 T cell receptor beta chains reported below all come from one sample, sequenced in a study of shared clonotypes between healthy human individuals. Libraries were prepared by immunoSEQ multiplex PCR; TCRdb keeps only in-frame clonotypes and omits some of them. Altogether roughly 400,000 clones are present, 96% being singletons, with the ten largest covering 0.32%. Sequenced input: memory CD8+ T cells sorted from blood. Subset: CD45RO+ cells pooled with CCR7-negative TemRA cells. Receptor source: a man younger than 40 in good health.

This clone came up once. This chain joins TRBV11-3 and TRBJ2-1, with 11 bases aligning to TRBD2. The V gene end was trimmed by 5 bases and the J gene end by 4 bases; junction bases not matched to a gene: 4. CDR3 length: 15 amino acids. CDR1 is SGHNT, CDR2 YENEEA, per germline. CDR3 region: CASSLRLAGYNEQFF. The CDR3 DNA follows: TGTGCCAGCAGCCTCCGACTAGCGGGGTACAATGAGCAGTTCTTC. Full variable domain (rest looked up from reference TRBV11-3 and TRBJ2-1): EAGVVQSPRYKIIEKKQPVAFWCNPISGHNTLYWYLQNLGQGPELLIRYENEEAVDDSQLPKDRFSAERLKGVDSTLKIQPAELGDSAVYLCASSLRLAGYNEQFFGPGTRLTVL.

The chain joins TRBV28 to TRBJ2-7; 7 bases are a match to TRBD2. V was pared by 3 bases and J by 7 bases, with 12 bases of the junction left unmatched. CDR3 length: 15 amino acids. In germline, CDR1 is MDHEN, CDR2 SYDVKM. CDR3 nucleotide sequence: TGTGCCAGCAGTTTGGGGGGGAGCTTAGGTGAAGAGCAGTACTTC. This gives the protein CASSLGGSLGEEQYF.

The V gene is TRBV5-5, the J gene TRBJ1-2; TRBD1 might be the D (5 bases). V gave up 3 bases and J gave up 5 bases, with 17 bases separating them. Per the germline V gene, CDR1 is SGHKS and CDR2 is YYEKEE (reference sequence). The CDR3 has 15 amino acids. The CDR3 DNA follows: TGTGCCAGCAGCTCCCGGGACCCCGGGCCGTATGGCTACACCTTC. Protein: CASSSRDPGPYGYTF.

This chain uses TRBV14 with TRBJ2-1, with 8 nucleotides matching TRBD1. Germline CDR1 reads SGHDN; CDR2 reads FVKESK. Trimming at V came to 1 base and at J to 2 bases, leaving 13 bases not matched to a gene. The CDR3 consists of 19 residues. The CDR3, as DNA: TGTGCCAGCAGCCAAGTGAGGACAGGGAAACTCTTAGCCTACAATGAGCAGTTCTTC. This sequence encodes CASSQVRTGKLLAYNEQFF.

The chain uses TRBV28 and TRBJ2-2; D is possibly TRBD2 (5 bases). The V and J ends lost 4 bases and 5 bases respectively, with 17 bases between them. CDR1 is MDHEN, CDR2 SYDVKM, per germline. The CDR3 is 16 amino acids. This chain's CDR3 is CASSSEARFFTGELFF. In DNA form, the CDR3 reads TGTGCCAGCAGTTCGGAGGCCAGGTTTTTTACCGGGGAGCTGTTTTTT.

This chain links TRBV28 with TRBJ2-1; maybe TRBD2 (6 bases). The germline V and J ends were trimmed by 8 bases and 3 bases, with 17 bases remaining between them. Germline V gives CDR1 MDHEN, CDR2 SYDVKM. There are 15 residues in the CDR3. CDR3 loop: CASPPRDFFYNEQFF. CDR3 DNA: TGTGCCAGCCCCCCCCGGGACTTCTTCTACAATGAGCAGTTCTTC.

The chain has TRBV19 and TRBJ2-1; D might be TRBD1 or TRBD2, each matching 6 bases. This CDR3 has 16 residues. V was shortened by 7 bases and J by 0 bases, with 16 bases between the two germline ends. Germline CDR1 LNHDA, CDR2 SQIVND (reference sequence). The CDR3, as DNA: TGTGCCAGTACCTTCCGGAGGGGGGCCTCCTACAATGAGCAGTTCTTC. Amino acids: CASTFRRGASYNEQFF.

The chain carries TRBV19 and TRBJ2-3; 7 bases line up with TRBD2. V was pared by 8 bases and J by 2 bases, with 4 bases of the junction left unmatched. From germline, CDR1 is LNHDA and CDR2 SQIVND (reference sequence). The CDR3 totals 13 residues. In DNA form, the CDR3 reads TGTGCCAGTGCCGGACTAGTCACAGATACGCAGTATTTT. Residues: CASAGLVTDTQYF.

A single count supports this clone. This chain connects TRBV13 to TRBJ2-3, with 7 bases fitting TRBD2. CDR1 is PRHDT, CDR2 FYEKMQ, per germline (reference sequence). V lost 5 bases to trimming and J lost 1 base; unmatched junction nucleotides: 6. The CDR3 loop spans 15 amino acids. The DNA of the CDR3 is TGTGCCAGCAGCAAAGAGGCGGGAGGCACAGATACGCAGTATTTT. This codes for CASSKEAGGTDTQYF. Using reference TRBV13 and TRBJ2-3 for the parts outside the CDR3, the full variable domain is AAGVIQSPRHLIKEKRETATLKCYPIPRHDTVYWYQQGPGQDPQFLISFYEKMQSDKGSIPDRFSAQQFSDYHSELNMSSLELGDSALYFCASSKEAGGTDTQYFGPGTRLTVL.

This chain links TRBV9 with TRBJ1-6, with 10 positions matching TRBD1. V shed 2 bases, J shed 10 bases, and the junction held 3 bases outside the gene matches. From germline, CDR1 is SGDLS and CDR2 YYNGEE. The CDR3 extends over 14 amino acids. CDR3 residues: CASSVRDRGSPLHF. The CDR3 coding sequence is TGTGCCAGCAGCGTTCGGGACAGGGGATCACCCCTCCACTTT.

V and J are TRBV19 and TRBJ2-7, with D possibly being TRBD2 (7 bases). The CDR3 consists of 14 residues. CDR1 and CDR2 from the germline V gene are LNHDA and SQIVND (reference sequence). Trimming left V 1 base short and J 3 bases short, with 10 bases between. The CDR3 nucleotides read TGTGCCAGTAGTATAGCCGGGGGGCGCTACGAGCAGTACTTC. This encodes CASSIAGGRYEQYF.

This clone appeared once. The chain carries TRBV27 and TRBJ2-1, with D tentatively TRBD2 (6 bases). The CDR3 length is 15 residues. V was pared by 0 bases and J by 4 bases, with 10 bases between. In germline, CDR1 is MNHEY, CDR2 SMNVEV (reference sequence). The CDR3 nucleotides read TGTGCCAGCAGTTTATCCGGGGCGGGGTACAATGAGCAGTTCTTC. As protein: CASSLSGAGYNEQFF.

The chain recombines TRBV7-2 with TRBJ2-7, with a possible D match to TRBD1 (5 bases). CDR1 and CDR2 (germline): SGHTA, FQGNSA. The CDR3 is 15 amino acids. Trimming left V 0 bases short and J 3 bases short, with 12 bases between. CDR3 sequence: CASSLAGSGIYEQYF. DNA of the CDR3: TGTGCCAGCAGCTTAGCTGGGTCAGGGATCTACGAGCAGTACTTC.

This clone occurred once. The chain carries TRBV5-1 and TRBJ2-2; the D gene is possibly TRBD1 (5 bases). The V and J ends lost 0 bases and 6 bases respectively, with 9 bases between them. Germline V CDR1 and CDR2: SGHRS, YFSETQ. There are 14 residues in the CDR3. In DNA form, the CDR3 reads TGCGCCAGCAGCTTGGCCCCAGGGCCCGGGGAGCTGTTTTTT. It encodes CASSLAPGPGELFF.

The chain carries TRBV28 and TRBJ2-7, with D possibly being TRBD1 (5 bases). Germline CDR1 MDHEN, CDR2 SYDVKM. The CDR3 totals 14 residues. V was trimmed by 7 bases and J by 3 bases, leaving 16 bases between them. The CDR3 DNA sequence: TGTGCCAGCAAGACGACTTACAGGAACTACGAGCAGTACTTC. It yields the protein CASKTTYRNYEQYF.

The V call is TRBV11-3, the J call TRBJ2-2; a possible D gene is TRBD2 (5 bases). The CDR3 sequence is 14 residues long. Deletions cut 2 bases from V and 1 base from J, with 5 bases between. Germline values: CDR1 SGHNT, CDR2 YENEEA. CDR3 in amino acids: CASSLSGNTGELFF. Written as DNA, the CDR3 is TGTGCCAGCAGCTTAAGCGGGAACACCGGGGAGCTGTTTTTT.

The V and J genes are TRBV4-1 and TRBJ1-4; 8 nucleotides align to TRBD1. The CDR3 extends over 16 amino acids. Germline loops: CDR1 MGHRA, CDR2 YSYEKL. Trimming cost V 4 bases and J 7 bases; bases outside gene matches: 11. CDR3 region: CASSRSQGAEFEKLFF. DNA for the CDR3: TGCGCCAGCAGCCGGTCCCAGGGGGCAGAGTTTGAAAAACTGTTTTTT.

The chain employs TRBV4-2 and TRBJ1-3; 9 nucleotides align to TRBD1. In germline, CDR1 is LGHNA, CDR2 YNFKEQ. The CDR3 consists of 16 residues. V shed 0 bases and J 3 bases; nucleotides not matched to a gene: 3. As DNA, the CDR3 is TGTGCCAGCAGCCAAGATGCGACAGGGGGTGGAAACACCATATATTTT. This codes for CASSQDATGGGNTIYF.

This chain connects TRBV14 to TRBJ2-1, with 10 bases aligning to TRBD2. From germline, CDR1 is SGHDN and CDR2 FVKESK. Trimming cost V 0 bases and J 10 bases; bases outside gene matches: 12. The CDR3 totals 17 residues. The CDR3 sequence: CASSQEGSLAGVREQFF. The CDR3 DNA reads as TGTGCCAGCAGCCAAGAAGGGAGTCTAGCGGGAGTGAGGGAGCAGTTCTTC.

About this clone: This same CDR3 is encoded by further DNA sequences in the sample. V is TRBV5-1 and J is TRBJ1-5, with 7 bases fitting TRBD1. CDR3 length: 14 residues. The germline V gene encodes CDR1 SGHRS and CDR2 YFSETQ. J gave up 2 bases and V 5 bases, and 4 bases lay outside the gene matches. The CDR3 region is CASSPDRGNQPQHF. CDR3 DNA sequence: TGCGCCAGCAGTCCCGACAGGGGCAATCAGCCCCAGCATTTT.

The V gene is TRBV18, the J gene TRBJ2-7; D ambiguous. The germline gives CDR1 KGHSH, CDR2 LQKENI. The CDR3 is 13 amino acids. Trimming removed 2 bases at V and 5 bases at J, with 10 bases between. CDR3 DNA sequence: TGTGCCAGCTCACCAGGGTCCCTCGACGAGCAGTACTTC. It codes for CASSPGSLDEQYF.

This clone is a singleton in its sample. The rearrangement joins TRBV5-1 to TRBJ1-1, with TRBD1 matching 10 bases. CDR1 is SGHRS, CDR2 YFSETQ, per germline. CDR3 size: 14 residues. V shed 7 bases and J 0 bases; nucleotides not matched to a gene: 3. CDR3 loop: CASGQGGLNTEAFF. CDR3 nucleotides: TGCGCCAGCGGACAGGGGGGTTTGAACACTGAAGCTTTCTTT.

This sequence joins TRBV6-5 and TRBJ1-4; D is perhaps TRBD1 (5 bases). Between the trimmed V and J ends, which lost 11 bases and 8 bases, there was a span of 12 bases. This CDR3 comprises 11 residues. Looked up from germline, CDR1 is MNHEY and CDR2 is SVGAGI. CDR3 protein: CARIGGEKLFF. The DNA for the CDR3 is TGTGCCCGAATTGGGGGGGAAAAACTGTTTTTT.

V gene TRBV7-2 combines with J gene TRBJ2-2; D gene ambiguous. V was pared by 5 bases and J by 5 bases, with 9 bases between. Germline CDR1 SGHTA, CDR2 FQGNSA. There are 13 residues in the CDR3. The CDR3 DNA reads as TGTGCCAGCAGCACGAAAGGTACCGGGGAGCTGTTTTTT. This sequence encodes CASSTKGTGELFF.

The chain combines TRBV29-1 with TRBJ2-3; possible D gene TRBD1, 6 bases. The germline gives CDR1 SQVTM, CDR2 ANQGSEA. The CDR3 totals 12 residues. V lost 4 bases, J lost 6 bases, and 11 bases lay in between. CDR3 protein: CSVGSGADTQYF. CDR3 nucleotide sequence: TGCAGCGTTGGGTCAGGGGCCGATACGCAGTATTTT.

J is TRBJ2-7 and V is TRBV19, with 10 bases matching TRBD1. The germline V gene has CDR1 LNHDA and CDR2 SQIVND (reference sequence). The J segment lost 3 bases and the V segment lost 1 base, leaving 3 bases of the junction unmatched. The CDR3 length is 15 residues. CDR3 coding DNA: TGTGCCAGTAGTATAGCCGGGACAGGGGACTACGAGCAGTACTTC. It codes for CASSIAGTGDYEQYF.

The chain employs TRBV7-2 and TRBJ2-3; D is unclear. The V gene lost 1 base and the J gene lost 13 bases, with 21 bases spanning the gap. The germline V gene encodes CDR1 SGHTA and CDR2 FQGNSA. The CDR3 sequence is 15 residues long. The CDR3 coding sequence is TGTGCCAGCAGCTTAGGAGGCAGTTTGGCCTTCCGGGAGTATTTT. Residues: CASSLGGSLAFREYF.

This chain links TRBV27 with TRBJ2-7, with a weak D call TRBD1 (5 bases). In germline, CDR1 is MNHEY, CDR2 SMNVEV (reference sequence). The CDR3 spans 14 residues. Trimming took off 3 bases at V and 3 bases at J, with 12 bases between the two ends. Here the CDR3 reads CASSFRATNYEQYF. The CDR3 DNA reads TGTGCCAGCAGTTTCAGGGCGACAAACTACGAGCAGTACTTC.

CDR3 bases: TGTGCCAGTAGTTGGGACAGGAACTATGGCTACACCTTC. Translated, it gives CASSWDRNYGYTF. The chain has TRBV19 and TRBJ1-2; 8 bases line up with TRBD1. This CDR3 has 13 amino acids. Germline CDR1 is LNHDA and CDR2 is SQIVND (reference sequence). V lost 5 bases, J lost 2 bases, and 1 base stayed unmatched.